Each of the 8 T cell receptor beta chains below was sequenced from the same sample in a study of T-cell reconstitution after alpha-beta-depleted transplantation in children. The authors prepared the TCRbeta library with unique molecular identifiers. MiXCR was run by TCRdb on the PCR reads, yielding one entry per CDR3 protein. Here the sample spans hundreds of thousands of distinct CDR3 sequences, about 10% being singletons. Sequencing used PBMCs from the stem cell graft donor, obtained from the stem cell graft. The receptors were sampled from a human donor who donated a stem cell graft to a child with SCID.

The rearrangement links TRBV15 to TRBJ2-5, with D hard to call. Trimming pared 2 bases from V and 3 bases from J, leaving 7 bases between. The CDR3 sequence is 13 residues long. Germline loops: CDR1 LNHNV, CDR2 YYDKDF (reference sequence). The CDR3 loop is CATSRSIEETQYF. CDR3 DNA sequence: TGTGCCACCAGCAGATCAATAGAAGAGACCCAGTACTTC.

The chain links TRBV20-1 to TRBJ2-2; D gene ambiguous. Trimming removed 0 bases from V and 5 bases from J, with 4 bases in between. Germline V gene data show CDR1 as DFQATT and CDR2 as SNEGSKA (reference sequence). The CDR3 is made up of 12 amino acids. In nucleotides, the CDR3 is TGCAGTGCTAGAGATCTGACCGGGGAGCTGTTTTTT. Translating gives CSARDLTGELFF.

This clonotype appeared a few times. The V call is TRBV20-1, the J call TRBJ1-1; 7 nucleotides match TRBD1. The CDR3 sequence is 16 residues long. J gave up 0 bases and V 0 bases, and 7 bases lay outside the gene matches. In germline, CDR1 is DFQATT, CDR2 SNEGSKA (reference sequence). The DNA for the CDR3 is TGCAGTGCTAGAGAATTTGACAGGGAAGTGAACACTGAAGCTTTCTTT. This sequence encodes CSAREFDREVNTEAFF.

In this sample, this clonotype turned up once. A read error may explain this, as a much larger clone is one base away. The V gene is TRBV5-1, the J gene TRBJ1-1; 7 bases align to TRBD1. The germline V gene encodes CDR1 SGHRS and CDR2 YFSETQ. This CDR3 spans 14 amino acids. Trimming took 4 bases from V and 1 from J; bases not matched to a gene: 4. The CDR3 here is CASSMGQTNTEAFF. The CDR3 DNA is TGCGCCAGCAGCATGGGACAGACGAACACTGAAGCTTTCTTT.

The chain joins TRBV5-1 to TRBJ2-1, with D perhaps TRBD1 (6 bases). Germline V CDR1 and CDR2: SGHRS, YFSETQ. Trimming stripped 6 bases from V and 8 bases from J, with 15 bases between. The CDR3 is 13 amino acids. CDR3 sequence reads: CASTLTGFDEQFF. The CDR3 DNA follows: TGCGCCAGCACCCTTACAGGGTTCGATGAGCAGTTCTTC.

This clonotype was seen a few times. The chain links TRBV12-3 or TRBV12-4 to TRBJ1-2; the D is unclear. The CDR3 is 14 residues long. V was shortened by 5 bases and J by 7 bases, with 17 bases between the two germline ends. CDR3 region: CASSPSVGEGGYTF. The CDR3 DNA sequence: TGTGCCAGCAGTCCGTCTGTCGGGGAAGGTGGCTACACCTTC.

CDR3 residues: CATSRVSGSGELFF. CDR3 coding DNA: TGTGCCACCAGCAGAGTGTCGGGGTCCGGGGAGCTGTTTTTT. V and J are TRBV15 and TRBJ2-2, with a weak D call TRBD2 (5 bases). The CDR3 contains 14 residues. Germline V gene sequence: CDR1 LNHNV, CDR2 YYDKDF (reference sequence). Trimming pared 1 base from V and 6 bases from J, leaving 9 bases between.

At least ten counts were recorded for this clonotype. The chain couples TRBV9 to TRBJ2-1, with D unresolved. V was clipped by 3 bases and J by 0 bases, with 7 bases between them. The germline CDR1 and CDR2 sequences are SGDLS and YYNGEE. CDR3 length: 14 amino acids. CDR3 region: CASSARSSYNEQFF. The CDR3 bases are TGTGCCAGCAGCGCCCGATCCTCCTACAATGAGCAGTTCTTC.